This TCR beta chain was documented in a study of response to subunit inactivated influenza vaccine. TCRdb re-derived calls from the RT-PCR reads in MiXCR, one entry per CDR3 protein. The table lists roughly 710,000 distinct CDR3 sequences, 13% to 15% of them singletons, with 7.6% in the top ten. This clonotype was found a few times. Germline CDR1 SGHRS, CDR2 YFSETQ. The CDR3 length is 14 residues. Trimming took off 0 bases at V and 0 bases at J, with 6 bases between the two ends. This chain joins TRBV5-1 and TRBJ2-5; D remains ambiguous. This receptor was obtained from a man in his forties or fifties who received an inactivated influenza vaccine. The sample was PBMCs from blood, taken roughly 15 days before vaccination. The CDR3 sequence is CASSLANYQETQYF. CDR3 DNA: TGCGCCAGCAGCTTGGCCAACTACCAAGAGACCCAGTACTTC.